Detailed here is one T cell receptor beta chain. TCRdb's table, derived via immunoSEQ multiplex PCR, lists solely in-frame clones and lacks some. The sample includes a few hundred thousand clones, 80% to 85% of them seen just once. The data are from a study of blood T cell repertoires in COVID-19. Between the trimmed V and J ends, which lost 2 bases and 7 bases, there was a span of 14 bases. This CDR3 is built from 14 residues. Germline CDR1 is SGHTA and CDR2 is FQGNSA. This receptor was identified in a woman aged 45 to 65 who had recovered from COVID-19. This chain uses TRBV7-2 with TRBJ1-2, with D unclear. Sequenced input: PBMCs or T cells enriched from blood (not recorded which). The CDR3 DNA reads TGTGCCAGCAGCTTAAGGGTGAGGGAGCCTGGCTACACCTTC. It translates to CASSLRVREPGYTF.